These 20 T cell receptor beta chains were all obtained from the same sample, sequenced in a study of beta chain features in type 1 diabetes. Study findings and constraints: People with Type 1 diabetes carried modestly yet significantly shorter TCRB CDR3s in all four CD4+ subsets.

All of the isolated RNA was reverse transcribed, so expressed TCRB transcripts were sequenced. The table came from immunoSEQ multiplex PCR; TCRdb's copy has only in-frame clones and leaves some out. The data contain about 740,000 clones, roughly 12% of them singletons. These receptors lack a known antigen. The sample taken for sequencing was naive CD4+ T cells from blood. The receptors derive from a man between 18 and 35 years old with type 1 diabetes.

This clone was counted a few times. The chain links TRBV29-1 to TRBJ2-7; no firm D call. The germline V and J ends were trimmed by 6 bases and 3 bases, with 15 bases remaining between them. This CDR3 region has 13 residues. Per the germline V gene, CDR1 is SQVTM and CDR2 is ANQGSEA. CDR3 sequence (DNA): TGCAGCGTGGGGTCCCCCATTGTCTACGAGCAGTACTTC. Its translation: CSVGSPIVYEQYF.

A few counts support this clone. The chain combines TRBV14 with TRBJ2-7; TRBD1 matches 9 bases. Per germline, CDR1 SGHDN and CDR2 FVKESK. The CDR3 length is 14 residues. Trimming removed 5 bases from V and 6 bases from J; junction bases left unmatched: 8. CDR3 coding DNA: TGTGCCAGCAGCGGACAGGGGAGTTACAGCGAGCAGTACTTC. Protein product: CASSGQGSYSEQYF. The entire variable domain, with the rest obtained from reference TRBV14 and TRBJ2-7, is as follows: EAGVTQFPSHSVIEKGQTVTLRCDPISGHDNLYWYRRVMGKEIKFLLHFVKESKQDESGMPNNRFLAERTGGTYSTLKVQPAELEDSGVYFCASSGQGSYSEQYFGPGTRLTVT.

The chain links TRBV27 to TRBJ1-1, with D maybe TRBD1 (5 bases). Trimming stripped 7 bases from V and 2 bases from J, with 8 bases between. Germline-derived CDR1 and CDR2 are MNHEY and SMNVEV (reference sequence). This CDR3 comprises 12 residues. For the CDR3, the DNA is TGTGCCAGCAAGAGGGGAAACACTGAAGCTTTCTTT. Its protein product is CASKRGNTEAFF.

This clone was counted only a few times. CDR3 coding DNA: TGTGCCAGTAGTATCATATCGGGAGGTTCACCCCTCCACTTT. Translation gives CASSIISGGSPLHF. The chain uses TRBV19 and TRBJ1-6, with D unresolved. Germline-derived CDR1 and CDR2 are LNHDA and SQIVND (reference sequence). With 3 bases removed from V and 9 bases from J, the gap between germline ends came to 12 bases. This CDR3 spans 14 amino acids. Using reference TRBV19 and TRBJ1-6 for the parts outside the CDR3, the full variable domain is DGGITQSPKYLFRKEGQNVTLSCEQNLNHDAMYWYRQDPGQGLRLIYYSQIVNDFQKGDIAEGYSVSREKKESFPLTVTSAQKNPTAFYLCASSIISGGSPLHFGNGTRLTVT.

The chain carries TRBV4-2 and TRBJ2-3; 10 bases are shared with TRBD2. The germline V gene has CDR1 LGHNA and CDR2 YNFKEQ. V lost 0 bases to trimming and J lost 1 base; unmatched junction nucleotides: 1. The CDR3 is 16 residues long. CDR3 region: CASSQDGTSGTDTQYF. The CDR3 DNA is TGTGCCAGCAGCCAAGATGGGACTAGCGGCACAGATACGCAGTATTTT.

A note on this clone: The junction does not match germline at one end; this may be a read error. This chain links TRBV13 with TRBJ1-2; D is uncertain. The germline gives CDR1 PRHDT, CDR2 FYEKMQ (reference sequence). The CDR3 is 12 residues long. This CDR3 reads CASSLSSFSAEF. DNA for the CDR3: TGTGCCAGCAGCTTATCGTCGTTTAGTGCCGAGTTC.

This clone turned up a few times. The chain has TRBV5-1 and TRBJ2-1, with D perhaps TRBD2 (5 bases). The ends were cut back, 0 bases at V and 8 bases at J, with 12 bases in the middle. The CDR3 consists of 14 residues. The germline CDR1 and CDR2 sequences are SGHRS and YFSETQ. The CDR3 loop reads CASSLVGVSDEQFF. The CDR3 DNA reads TGCGCCAGCAGCTTGGTGGGAGTCAGCGATGAGCAGTTCTTC.

There are a few counts of this clone. The V call is TRBV6-6, the J call TRBJ1-3, with 7 bases aligning to TRBD1. The CDR3 has 16 residues. CDR1 and CDR2 (germline): MNHNY, SVGAGI (reference sequence). Losses at the gene ends were 0 bases for V and 0 bases for J; bases not matched to a gene: 2. The CDR3 DNA is TGTGCCAGCAGTTACTCGAGGGACAGCTCTGGAAACACCATATATTTT. This codes for CASSYSRDSSGNTIYF.

The chain joins TRBV28 to TRBJ2-3; maybe TRBD1 (6 bases). CDR1 and CDR2 (germline): MDHEN, SYDVKM. This CDR3 spans 10 amino acids. V was trimmed by 8 bases and J by 10 bases, leaving 10 bases between them. This CDR3 is CASYRESQYF. DNA for the CDR3: TGTGCCAGCTACAGGGAGTCGCAGTATTTT.

There are a few counts of this clone. The rearrangement links TRBV7-2 to TRBJ2-7; the D gene is possibly TRBD2 (6 bases). The CDR3 has 13 amino acids. CDR1 is SGHTA, CDR2 FQGNSA, per germline. Deletions cut 7 bases from V and 4 bases from J, with 14 bases between. The CDR3 here is CASTTEEGYEQYF. The CDR3 bases are TGTGCCAGCACCACGGAGGAGGGGTACGAGCAGTACTTC.

The genes are TRBV7-9 and TRBJ2-5, with D hard to call. CDR3 length: 14 amino acids. Deletions cut 4 bases from V and 1 base from J, with 10 bases between. CDR1 SEHNR and CDR2 FQNEAQ come from the germline V gene (reference sequence). CDR3 in DNA: TGTGCCAGCAGCTCAAGCTTACTCCAAGAGACCCAGTACTTC. This translates into CASSSSLLQETQYF.

The J gene is TRBJ2-7, the V gene TRBV30; possible D gene TRBD2, 6 bases. The CDR3 covers 14 residues. V lost 0 bases to trimming and J lost 5 bases, with 14 bases between them. Per the germline V gene, CDR1 is GTSNPN and CDR2 is SVGIG (reference sequence). Here the CDR3 reads CAWSVGAGPDEQYF. The CDR3 DNA follows: TGTGCCTGGAGTGTAGGTGCGGGGCCAGACGAGCAGTACTTC.

The gene calls are TRBV28 and TRBJ2-7; TRBD1 aligns across 9 bases. Per the germline V gene, CDR1 is MDHEN and CDR2 is SYDVKM. Trimming took 8 bases from V and 6 from J; bases not matched to a gene: 2. The length of the CDR3 is 11 residues. CDR3 nucleotide sequence: TGTGCCAGCGGGACAGGGCTCGAGCAGTACTTC. Amino acid sequence: CASGTGLEQYF.

The chain carries TRBV6-4 and TRBJ1-2; the D gene is possibly TRBD1 (6 bases). In germline, CDR1 is MRHNA, CDR2 SNTAGT. V lost 0 bases and J lost 4, with 12 bases in between. The length of the CDR3 is 15 residues. CDR3 sequence (DNA): TGTGCCAGCAGTGACTCCCCAGGGGCGGGCTATGGCTACACCTTC. Its protein product is CASSDSPGAGYGYTF.

The rearrangement links TRBV6-5 to TRBJ2-3; D tentatively reads TRBD1 or TRBD2 (5 bases each). CDR3 size: 15 residues. Germline CDR1 MNHEY, CDR2 SVGAGI. The V gene lost 1 base and the J gene lost 2 bases, with 10 bases spanning the gap. In DNA, the CDR3 is TGTGCCAGCAGTTACTTGACCGGGACCACAGATACGCAGTATTTT. Protein product: CASSYLTGTTDTQYF.

The sample holds a few counts of this clone. The chain couples TRBV15 to TRBJ2-5, with D maybe TRBD1 (5 bases). This CDR3 contains 13 residues. Germline-derived CDR1 and CDR2 are LNHNV and YYDKDF (reference sequence). The V gene lost 4 bases and the J gene lost 4 bases, with 10 bases spanning the gap. This CDR3 reads CATSTRQRETQYF. CDR3 sequence (DNA): TGTGCCACCAGCACTCGACAGAGAGAGACCCAGTACTTC. The entire variable domain, with the rest obtained from reference TRBV15 and TRBJ2-5, is as follows: DAMVIQNPRYQVTQFGKPVTLSCSQTLNHNVMYWYQQKSSQAPKLLFHYYDKDFNNEADTPDNFQSRRPNTSFCFLDIRSPGLGDTAMYLCATSTRQRETQYFGPGTRLLVL.

This clone came up a few times. Other DNA sequences in the sample encode the same CDR3. DNA of the CDR3: TGCGCCAGCAGCTCGCAGGGCAACTATGGCTACACCTTC. Translation gives CASSSQGNYGYTF. The chain employs TRBV5-1 and TRBJ1-2; D is perhaps TRBD1 (5 bases). The CDR3 is 13 amino acids. Per germline, CDR1 SGHRS and CDR2 YFSETQ. The ends were cut back, 3 bases at V and 2 bases at J, with 8 bases in the middle.

This clone was detected a few times. V gene TRBV28 combines with J gene TRBJ2-2; D might be TRBD1 (6 bases). V lost 4 bases, J lost 5 bases, and 17 bases lay in between. Germline V gene sequence: CDR1 MDHEN, CDR2 SYDVKM. This CDR3 spans 16 amino acids. CDR3 bases: TGTGCCAGCAGTTCTCCCGGGACAAAAGGGACCGGGGAGCTGTTTTTT. Its protein product is CASSSPGTKGTGELFF.

This clone came up a few times. At one of its ends the junction is not consistent with the germline gene, which may arise from a read error. The chain couples TRBV25-1 to TRBJ1-2, with TRBD1 identical over 9 bases. The CDR3 runs to 15 residues. From germline, CDR1 is MGHDK and CDR2 SYGVNS. The CDR3 sequence is CASSESPGQGYGYTF. CDR3 DNA: TGTGCCAGCAGCGAATCCCCGGGACAGGGTTATGGCTACACCTTC.

This clone occurred a few times. This chain links TRBV5-4 with TRBJ2-7, with D hard to call. V was trimmed by 4 bases and J by 4 bases, leaving 12 bases between them. The V gene's germline CDR1 is SGHNT and CDR2 YYREEE (reference sequence). The CDR3 loop spans 13 amino acids. In DNA form, the CDR3 reads TGTGCCAGCAGCCGTCAAAGAACATACGAGCAGTACTTC. Protein sequence: CASSRQRTYEQYF.